This passage covers 7 T cell receptor beta chains from one sample sequenced in a study of T cell repertoires in cytomegalovirus infection. These receptors lack a known antigen. TCRdb re-derived calls from the reads in MiXCR, one entry per CDR3 protein. This sample yields 450,000 to 600,000 distinct CDR3 sequences, of which about two fifths are seen a single time; about two fifths belongs to the top ten. Sequenced material: cultured PBMCs, taken from culture after CMV antigen stimulation. The receptors originated from a human donor in good health (CMV status not recorded). Some clones in this sample may be carry-over from other donors' samples.

This clonotype was picked up a small number of times. The chain links TRBV11-2 to TRBJ2-5; possibly TRBD1 for D (5 bases). CDR1 is SGHAT, CDR2 FQNNGV, per germline. Deletions cut 2 bases from V and 7 bases from J, with 14 bases between. CDR3 length: 14 amino acids. Here the CDR3 reads CASSLTAGSGTQYF. The CDR3 DNA sequence: TGTGCCAGCAGCTTAACTGCAGGGTCCGGGACCCAGTACTTC. Using reference TRBV11-2 and TRBJ2-5 for the parts outside the CDR3, the full variable domain is EAGVAQSPRYKIIEKRQSVAFWCNPISGHATLYWYQQILGQGPKLLIQFQNNGVVDDSQLPKDRFSAERLKGVDSTLKIQPAKLEDSAVYLCASSLTAGSGTQYFGPGTRLLVL.

The rearrangement links TRBV5-6 to TRBJ2-5, with 9 bases identical to TRBD1. This CDR3 has 15 amino acids. Trimming removed 2 bases from V and 2 bases from J; junction bases left unmatched: 4. Germline CDR1 SGHDT, CDR2 YYEEEE. CDR3 nucleotide sequence: TGTGCCAGCAGCTTTGTGGACAGGGGTCAAGAGACCCAGTACTTC. It encodes CASSFVDRGQETQYF.

The rearrangement joins TRBV7-1 to TRBJ2-1; TRBD2 might be the D (5 bases). TRBV7-1 is recorded as an ORF, its role being uncertain. Trimming left V 11 bases short and J 7 bases short, with 15 bases between. This CDR3 is 12 amino acids long. The CDR3 DNA reads TGTGCCGCTGCGGGTTTAAAGAATGAGCAGTTCTTC. It yields the protein CAAAGLKNEQFF.

The V and J genes are TRBV11-2 and TRBJ2-7; TRBD2 aligns across 10 bases. V lost 5 bases to trimming and J lost 5 bases; unmatched junction nucleotides: 18. Germline lookup yields CDR1 SGHAT and CDR2 FQNNGV. The CDR3 extends over 18 amino acids. The CDR3 loop reads CASSPPLAGVISSNEQYF. As DNA, the CDR3 is TGTGCCAGCAGCCCCCCTCTAGCGGGGGTTATATCTTCCAACGAGCAGTACTTC.

The chain recombines TRBV6-1 with TRBJ2-2; TRBD1 matches 9 bases. The length of the CDR3 is 15 residues. The J segment lost 3 bases and the V segment lost 7 bases, leaving 6 bases of the junction unmatched. Germline V gene data show CDR1 as MNHNS and CDR2 as SASEGT. The CDR3 region has the DNA TGTGCCAGCACCACCGGGACAGGGTACACCGGGGAGCTGTTTTTT. Translated, it gives CASTTGTGYTGELFF.

This clonotype was seen only a few times. This rearrangement joins TRBV12-3 or TRBV12-4 to TRBJ1-2; no reliable D call. CDR3 length: 12 residues. Trimming removed 5 bases at V and 5 bases at J, with 9 bases between. This CDR3 reads CASSPHPYGYTF. In DNA form, the CDR3 reads TGTGCCAGCAGTCCACACCCATATGGCTACACCTTC.

CDR3 amino acids: CASEGKSNLFNEKLFF. The CDR3, as DNA: TGTGCCAGCGAGGGAAAATCGAACCTGTTTAATGAAAAACTGTTTTTT. This sequence joins TRBV6-8 and TRBJ1-4, with D unresolved. The germline gives CDR1 MNHGY, CDR2 SAAAGT. This CDR3 region has 16 residues. V lost 8 bases and J lost 4, with 20 bases in between.